The sequence of this T cell receptor (beta chain) was determined in a study of Graves' ophthalmopathy and Graves' hyperthyroidism. RNA transcripts yielded amplified TCR beta CDR3 regions. HTBI primers were employed in first-round RT-PCR, then a second-round multiplex PCR followed. MiXCR, run by TCRdb on the multiplex PCR reads, gives a single entry per CDR3 protein. Of 200,000 to 250,000 distinct CDR3 sequences listed, roughly 21% are singletons. This clonotype has at least ten counts. The sample consisted of peripheral blood. This sequence was found in a woman between 50 and 59 years old with Graves' ophthalmopathy.

The CDR3 protein is CASGGQGMNNIQYF. CDR3 in DNA: TGTGCCAGCGGTGGCCAGGGGATGAATAACATTCAGTACTTC. The chain recombines TRBV6-2 or TRBV6-3 with TRBJ2-4, with a possible D match to TRBD1 (6 bases). Germline assignment: CDR1 MNHEY and CDR2 SVGEGT. CDR3 length: 14 amino acids. V lost 8 bases and J lost 7, with 18 bases in between.